This T cell receptor beta chain derives from a study of monozygotic twins with inflammatory bowel disease. General study points: Healthy twins shared more clonotypes with others than IBD patients, most markedly active ones.

TCRdb re-called the 5' RACE reads and catalogs CDR3 proteins one per entry, DNA excluded. The sample includes about 300,000 distinct CDR3 sequences. For this clonotype: The antigen is unknown.

Germline CDR1 DFQATT, CDR2 SNEGSKA (reference sequence). CDR3 size: 12 residues. This receptor was taken from a human donor with ulcerative colitis or Crohn's disease, or a healthy co-twin of an affected twin (not recorded which). Sequenced material: blood. This rearrangement joins TRBV20-1 to TRBJ1-2. This CDR3 is CSASWANYGYTF.